This T cell receptor (beta chain) was obtained from a study of T cells in Graves' hyperthyroidism and ophthalmopathy. Germline loops: CDR1 LNHDA, CDR2 SQIVND (reference sequence). CDR3 length: 13 residues. V was clipped by 2 bases and J by 0 bases, with 4 bases between them. This clonotype was counted at least ten times. Researchers took RNA transcripts and amplified the TCR beta CDR3 regions from them. When the TCR CDR3 underwent first-round RT-PCR, the HTBI primer set was used. TCRdb fed the multiplex PCR reads into MiXCR, producing one record per CDR3 protein. The sample includes 460,000 or so distinct CDR3 sequences, about an eighth seen only once; the top ten take 17%.

Specimen: blood. The chain has TRBV19 and TRBJ1-1; D remains unclear. The clonotype comes from a young woman with Graves' hyperthyroidism. CDR3 in amino acids: CASSIRMNTEAFF. In DNA, the CDR3 is TGTGCCAGTAGTATAAGAATGAACACTGAAGCTTTCTTT. The variable domain in full, with the rest retrieved from reference TRBV19 and TRBJ1-1, is DGGITQSPKYLFRKEGQNVTLSCEQNLNHDAMYWYRQDPGQGLRLIYYSQIVNDFQKGDIAEGYSVSREKKESFPLTVTSAQKNPTAFYLCASSIRMNTEAFFGQGTRLTVV.